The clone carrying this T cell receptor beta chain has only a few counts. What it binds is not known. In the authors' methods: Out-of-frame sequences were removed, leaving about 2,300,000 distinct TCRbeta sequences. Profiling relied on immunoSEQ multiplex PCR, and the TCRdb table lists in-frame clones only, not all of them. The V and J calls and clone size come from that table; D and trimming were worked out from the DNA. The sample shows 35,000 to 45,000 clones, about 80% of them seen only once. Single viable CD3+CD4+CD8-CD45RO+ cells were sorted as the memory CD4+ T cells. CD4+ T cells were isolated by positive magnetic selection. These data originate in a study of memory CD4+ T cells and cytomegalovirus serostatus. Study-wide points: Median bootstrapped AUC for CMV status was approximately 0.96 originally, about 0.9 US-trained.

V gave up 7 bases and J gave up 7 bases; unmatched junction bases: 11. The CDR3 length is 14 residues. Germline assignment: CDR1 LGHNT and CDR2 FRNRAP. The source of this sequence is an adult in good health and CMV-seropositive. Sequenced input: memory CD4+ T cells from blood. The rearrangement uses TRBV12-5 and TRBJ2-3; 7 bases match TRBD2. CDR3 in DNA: TGTGCTAGTGCCCCGAGTGGGGGGGGGAATACGCAGTATTTT. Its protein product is CASAPSGGGNTQYF.